The source of this T cell receptor beta chain is a study of T-cell memory formation after mild COVID-19 (dated by TCRdb to about 2021). Study-wide context: Most TCR sequence clusters were specific to one of the two donors. The cohort comprised two young, previously healthy adult volunteers, one female and one male. T-cell clones expanding and contracting after mild COVID-19 in a couple of donors were tracked by longitudinal TCRalpha and TCRbeta repertoire sequencing.

The paper as a whole reports these results and caveats: Contracting CD4+ clones turned up mainly in the CM and EM memory subsets, whereas EMRA was where CD8+ clones were enriched. The second-wave clones that peaked on day 37 were not confirmed to be SARS-CoV-2 specific. The detection of some responding clones in pre-infection memory suggests that pre-existing cross-reactive memory T cells joined the SARS-CoV-2 response. Clones contracting from day 15 to 85 had balanced CD4/CD8 phenotypes, while a second wave expanding from day 15 to 37 was biased towards CD4+. The study covered only two mild cases, and larger cohorts including severe cases with pre-infection samples were considered necessary.

Note on this clonotype: No cognate antigen has been identified for it. Base qualities were left out, and no much larger clone turns up one base away.

Sequencing was performed on an Illumina NovaSeq 6000. TCRalpha and TCRbeta cDNA libraries were built by 5'RACE with constant-segment primers, adding sample barcodes and unique molecular identifiers. RNA was extracted from every sample with Trizol reagent. Amplification of the libraries took two PCR steps, and the second step added a second sample barcode plus Illumina TruSeq adapters. Sequencing of the libraries was done on an Illumina NovaSeq, producing 2 x 150 bp paired-end reads. The paper's processing steps were these. Demultiplexing of reads and collapsing into UMI-guided consensus sequences were performed with migec v1.2.7. Using mixcr v2.1.11, UMI consensuses were aligned to TRA and TRB V and J templates and then assembled into clonotypes. A clonotype was counted as expanded or contracted only if both edgeR and NoisET called the change significant, with noise models trained on biological replicates. For edgeR calls, a false discovery rate-adjusted p below 0.01 and a log2 fold-change threshold of 1 were applied. As an exploratory analysis of dynamics, max-normalized trajectories of the 1000 most abundant clonotypes were examined with PCA combined with hierarchical clustering. Each responding clone was given a CD4 or CD8 phenotype based on the CD4+ and CD8+ repertoires, which had been sequenced separately. Using fastp at Q25 and MiXCR, TCRdb reprocessed the public reads and kept productive beta chains. Every CDR3 protein is listed once, alongside the most common genes and DNA of its rows. The V and J calls were not made by the authors but by TCRdb's processing. This sample gives about 210,000 distinct CDR3 sequences in total; more than 25% of them show up just once. About 10% of the sample lies in the top ten.

PBMCs were isolated by Ficoll-Paque density gradient centrifugation. From its cysteine to its phenylalanine, the CDR3 spans 16 amino acids. This entry keeps only the CDR3 DNA: 48 bases, framed from base 1. V ends up 5 bases short and J 5 bases short, with an unmatched junction base count of 8. CDR1 is given as MGHRA and CDR2 as YSYEKL, both from the germline V gene. Sample: PBMCs or a T cell subset sorted from them (not recorded which). The sequence links TRBV4-1 to TRBJ2-1; 11 bases in between match TRBD2. The TCR originated in an adult woman who had mild COVID-19 (a few samples of this study predate the infection). The sample titles of this study are shuffled in the database, so cell type and time point are left out; the donor was told from shared clones. The DNA reads as follows: TGCGCCAGCAGCACCTTAGCGGGGGGGTTCAACAATGAGCAGTTCTTC. Protein translation: CASSTLAGGFNNEQFF.